This T cell receptor (beta chain) was recorded in a study of PD-1 blockade in classical Hodgkin lymphoma. TCRdb keeps only in-frame clones here, not all; method: immunoSEQ multiplex PCR. This sample has roughly 150,000 clones, with around four fifths found just once. Each patient experienced a relapse that followed autologous stem cell transplantation, and brentuximab vedotin exposure varied. With V trimmed by 2 bases and J by 8 bases, 10 bases remained unmatched. CDR1 and CDR2 from the germline V gene are SGHTA and FQGTGA. There are 16 residues in the CDR3. This sequence was found in a human donor with classical Hodgkin lymphoma. The chain joins TRBV7-3 to TRBJ2-1, with 9 bases aligning to TRBD2. Sequences were derived from peripheral blood mononuclear cells (PBMCs), sampled before the second cycle of nivolumab. The CDR3 nucleotides read TGTGCCAGCAGCTTAGGCTTGGCTAGCGGGAAGGATGAGCAGTTCTTC. This sequence encodes CASSLGLASGKDEQFF.